The 23 T cell receptor beta chains below come from one sample, sequenced in a study of T cell repertoires in ileal Crohn's disease. The time point was: inflamed ileum from the surgical specimen. Data came from immunoSEQ multiplex PCR; TCRdb stores just in-frame clones and leaves some out. Of around 11,000 clones in the sample, more than 75% were seen once. Sequencing used ileal tissue. Receptor source: an adult with Crohn's disease.

J is TRBJ2-3 and V is TRBV10-2, with 12 bases aligning to TRBD2. The V segment lost 6 bases and the J segment 1 base; nucleotides outside the gene matches: 2. The CDR3 consists of 15 residues. The germline V gene encodes CDR1 WSHSY and CDR2 SAAADI. The CDR3: CASSRLAGGTDTQYF. CDR3 sequence (DNA): TGCGCCAGCAGCCGACTAGCGGGAGGCACAGATACGCAGTATTTT.

The V gene is TRBV2, the J gene TRBJ1-5; D is ambiguous. The CDR3 is made up of 13 amino acids. V lost 3 bases and J lost 11, with 14 bases in between. The germline CDR1 and CDR2 sequences are SNHLY and FYNNEI. The CDR3 DNA follows: TGTGCCAGCAGTGAGGATGCAAGGAGCACCCAGCATTTT. It encodes CASSEDARSTQHF.

The chain is built from TRBV5-1 and TRBJ1-3; the D gene is possibly TRBD1 (5 bases). Germline CDR1 reads SGHRS; CDR2 reads YFSETQ. V lost 3 bases and J lost 0, with 13 bases in between. The length of the CDR3 is 16 residues. This chain's CDR3 is CASSWGGGRSGNTIYF. The CDR3, as DNA: TGCGCCAGCAGCTGGGGGGGAGGACGCTCTGGAAACACCATATATTTT.

The rearrangement uses TRBV4-1 and TRBJ1-1; 8 bases fit TRBD1. The CDR3 spans 16 residues. The V gene's germline CDR1 is MGHRA and CDR2 YSYEKL. After removal of 5 bases from V and 1 base from J, the junction contained 9 bases not matched to a gene. The CDR3, as DNA: TGCGCCAGCAGCTTACGGACAGGGCAAAAGAACACTGAAGCTTTCTTT. The encoded protein is CASSLRTGQKNTEAFF.

This clone has only a few counts. The chain recombines TRBV9 with TRBJ1-5, with D unresolved. CDR1 and CDR2 from the germline V gene are SGDLS and YYNGEE. V shed 0 bases and J shed 0 bases, with 7 bases lying between them. The CDR3 is 15 amino acids. Written as DNA, the CDR3 is TGTGCCAGCAGCGTAGGGGAGTATAGCAATCAGCCCCAGCATTTT. It encodes CASSVGEYSNQPQHF.

The DNA for the CDR3 is TGTGCCAGCAGCCCGGGGACAGGGAACCATGAGCAGTTCTTC. Its translation is CASSPGTGNHEQFF. V is TRBV7-2 and J is TRBJ2-1, with 9 positions matching TRBD1. The CDR3 runs 14 residues. The V gene end was trimmed by 5 bases and the J gene end by 8 bases; junction bases not matched to a gene: 7. Germline assignment: CDR1 SGHTA and CDR2 FQGNSA.

The V call is TRBV28, the J call TRBJ2-1; a weak D match, TRBD1 (5 bases). Trimming took 4 bases from V and 0 from J, leaving 7 bases between them. The germline CDR1 and CDR2 sequences are MDHEN and SYDVKM. This CDR3 has 14 amino acids. In DNA form, the CDR3 reads TGTGCCAGCAGTTGGGGCGGCTCCTACAATGAGCAGTTCTTC. Protein: CASSWGGSYNEQFF.

The chain uses TRBV30 and TRBJ1-2; TRBD1 matches 9 bases. CDR1 is GTSNPN and CDR2 is SVGIG in the germline V gene (reference sequence). V gave up 0 bases and J gave up 8 bases; unmatched junction bases: 7. This CDR3 spans 14 amino acids. The CDR3 is CAWSVQGAVLGYTF. CDR3 nucleotides: TGTGCCTGGAGTGTACAGGGGGCCGTTTTAGGCTACACCTTC. The full variable domain, rest sourced from reference TRBV30 and TRBJ1-2, is SQTIHQWPATLVQPVGSPLSLECTVEGTSNPNLYWYRQAAGRGLQLLFYSVGIGQISSEVPQNLSASRPQDRQFILSSKKLLLSDSGFYLCAWSVQGAVLGYTFGSGTRLTVV.

The V gene is TRBV23-1, the J gene TRBJ1-4; D not certain. TRBV23-1 is recorded as an ORF, its role being uncertain. CDR3 length equals 18 residues. Trimming cost V 0 bases and J 0 bases, with 14 bases left between them. CDR3 coding DNA: TGCGCCAGCAGTCAATCAGTAGAACCGAGGGCAACTAATGAAAAACTGTTTTTT. This codes for CASSQSVEPRATNEKLFF.

This chain uses TRBV6-1 with TRBJ1-2; a possible D gene is TRBD1 (6 bases). The CDR3 has 15 amino acids. Germline assignment: CDR1 MNHNS and CDR2 SASEGT. V was clipped by 4 bases and J by 9 bases, with 21 bases between them. The CDR3 DNA is TGTGCCAGCAGTGTGGGGGGGCACTTTGCTCCGAGCTACACCTTC. Protein product: CASSVGGHFAPSYTF.

This clone has a single count. This sequence joins TRBV29-1 and TRBJ2-7, with 8 bases lining up with TRBD1. The V and J ends lost 4 bases and 1 base, in that order; junction bases with no gene match: 6. The germline V gene has CDR1 SQVTM and CDR2 ANQGSEA. CDR3 length: 14 amino acids. In DNA, the CDR3 is TGCAGCGTTGTTGGGACAGGTTATTCCTACGAGCAGTACTTC. Translating gives CSVVGTGYSYEQYF.

The rearrangement joins TRBV5-1 to TRBJ2-1, with D possibly being TRBD1 (5 bases). Trimming stripped 0 bases from V and 0 bases from J, with 7 bases between. Germline V lookup: CDR1 SGHRS, CDR2 YFSETQ. There are 15 residues in the CDR3. CDR3 in DNA: TGCGCCAGCAGCTTGGTGACAGTCTCCTACAATGAGCAGTTCTTC. Its protein product is CASSLVTVSYNEQFF.

This clone was recorded only once. V and J are TRBV10-3 and TRBJ2-1, with TRBD2 matching over 10 bases. Germline loops: CDR1 ENHRY, CDR2 SYGVKD. V lost 7 bases to trimming and J lost 0 bases; unmatched junction nucleotides: 12. This CDR3 is 18 amino acids long. The CDR3 sequence: CAIKERGGAKSSYNEQFF. CDR3 in DNA: TGTGCCATCAAAGAGCGGGGGGGAGCAAAGAGCTCCTACAATGAGCAGTTCTTC.

A note on this clone: The germline gene is not matched at one end of the junction; a read error may be the cause. This chain links TRBV4-3 with TRBJ1-2; D gene ambiguous. Germline CDR1 and CDR2: LGHNA and YSLEER. This CDR3 is 11 amino acids long. CDR3: CASSQGADLAF. The CDR3 region has the DNA TGCGCCAGCAGCCAAGGGGCAGACCTTGCCTTC.

The V call is TRBV30, the J call TRBJ1-1; TRBD1 is a possible D gene (6 bases). CDR3 size: 14 residues. The germline CDR1 and CDR2 sequences are GTSNPN and SVGIG (reference sequence). The ends were cut back, 1 base at V and 5 bases at J, with 14 bases in the middle. CDR3 nucleotides: TGTGCCTGGAGTGCAGGCAGGGGATGGACTGAAGCTTTCTTT. This translates into CAWSAGRGWTEAFF.

This clone is labeled as medium-sized. The J gene is TRBJ1-5, the V gene TRBV19, with no clear D. Germline values: CDR1 LNHDA, CDR2 SQIVND (reference sequence). The CDR3 has 15 residues. Trimming stripped 8 bases from V and 0 bases from J, with 14 bases between. The CDR3 sequence: CASHRSSYSNQPQHF. The CDR3 DNA reads TGTGCCAGTCACAGATCCTCGTATAGCAATCAGCCCCAGCATTTT.

The chain employs TRBV4-3 and TRBJ2-1, with 14 bases aligning to TRBD2. Germline assignment: CDR1 LGHNA and CDR2 YSLEER. This CDR3 has 16 amino acids. After removal of 1 base from V and 7 bases from J, the junction contained 3 bases not matched to a gene. The CDR3 is CASSQGLAGGPNEQFF. The CDR3 DNA follows: TGCGCCAGCAGCCAAGGACTAGCGGGAGGGCCTAATGAGCAGTTCTTC.

The chain couples TRBV30 to TRBJ1-6; D is undetermined. The CDR3 covers 13 residues. Germline CDR1 reads GTSNPN; CDR2 reads SVGIG (reference sequence). Trimming removed 3 bases from V and 9 bases from J, with 12 bases in between. For the CDR3, the DNA is TGTGCCTGGAGCCATCCACCGGGTTCACCCCTCCACTTT. This gives the protein CAWSHPPGSPLHF. The variable domain in full, completed from reference TRBV30 and TRBJ1-6, reads SQTIHQWPATLVQPVGSPLSLECTVEGTSNPNLYWYRQAAGRGLQLLFYSVGIGQISSEVPQNLSASRPQDRQFILSSKKLLLSDSGFYLCAWSHPPGSPLHFGNGTRLTVT.

The chain recombines TRBV9 with TRBJ2-5, with 9 bases matching TRBD1. The V gene's germline CDR1 is SGDLS and CDR2 YYNGEE. Trimming cost V 4 bases and J 3 bases; bases outside gene matches: 4. This CDR3 region has 14 residues. The DNA of the CDR3 is TGTGCCAGCAGCCCGCGGACAGGGGAAGAGACCCAGTACTTC. Its protein product is CASSPRTGEETQYF.

This sequence joins TRBV11-1 and TRBJ2-7; perhaps TRBD2 as D (6 bases). The CDR3 spans 14 residues. Deletions cut 9 bases from V and 2 bases from J, with 17 bases between. Germline CDR1 and CDR2: SGHAT and FQDESV (reference sequence). Written as DNA, the CDR3 is TGTGCCAGTAGAGGGAAGGAGGGCACCTACGAGCAGTACTTC. Amino acid sequence: CASRGKEGTYEQYF.

V usage is TRBV6-6 and J usage is TRBJ2-2; TRBD2 might be the D (5 bases). Germline CDR1 reads MNHNY; CDR2 reads SVGAGI (reference sequence). The V gene lost 5 bases and the J gene lost 1 base, with 8 bases spanning the gap. This CDR3 region has 14 residues. The CDR3 nucleotides are TGTGCCAGCAGTCCCAGCGGGAACACCGGGGAGCTGTTTTTT. Translating it yields CASSPSGNTGELFF.

The rearrangement uses TRBV7-8 and TRBJ2-7; D unclear. V was shortened by 1 base and J by 4 bases, with 11 bases between the two germline ends. The CDR3 covers 14 residues. The germline V gene encodes CDR1 SGHVS and CDR2 FQNEAQ. The CDR3 sequence: CASSLEAGVYEQYV. CDR3 coding DNA: TGTGCCAGCAGCTTAGAGGCAGGAGTTTACGAGCAGTACGTC.

This chain uses TRBV11-3 with TRBJ2-7; possible D gene TRBD1, 6 bases. CDR1 is SGHNT and CDR2 is YENEEA in the germline V gene. Trimming took 0 bases from V and 2 from J, leaving 14 bases between them. CDR3 length equals 16 residues. CDR3 DNA sequence: TGTGCCAGCAGCTTAGAGAGCCAGGGGCTAACCTACGAGCAGTACGTC. It translates to CASSLESQGLTYEQYV.